A single T cell receptor beta chain is shown here with its context. This sample was taken from a study of blood T cell repertoires in COVID-19. Study-level information: Samples taken during acute and convalescent COVID-19 were collected in the United States, Italy and Spain. The analysed material was cDNA or gDNA that came from T cells, B-cell-depleted T cells, or PBMCs.

As handled by the study authors: Reference gene primer amplification gave nucleated cell count estimates. Method: immunoSEQ multiplex PCR; TCRdb's copy keeps in-frame clones and lacks some. V and J calls and clone size are given by that table; D and trimming were obtained from the DNA. The sample holds more than 200,000 clones, roughly 80% seen once. The length of the CDR3 is 14 residues. V trimming: 10 bases; J trimming: 7 bases; junction bases outside the gene matches: 11. Germline assignment: CDR1 SGHTA and CDR2 FQGNSA. V gene TRBV7-2 combines with J gene TRBJ2-1; 9 positions match TRBD1. This TCR came from a woman aged 40 to 49 with active or convalescent COVID-19. The material sequenced was peripheral blood. CDR3 residues: CAKKGTGLINEQFF. The CDR3 bases are TGTGCCAAAAAGGGGACAGGGCTCATAAATGAGCAGTTCTTC.